The sequence of this T cell receptor beta chain was determined in a study of blood T cell repertoires in COVID-19. The wider study: Donors in the United States, Italy and Spain gave samples during acute or convalescent COVID-19. T cells, B-cell-depleted T cells, or PBMCs provided the cDNA or gDNA that served as material.

The table came from immunoSEQ multiplex PCR; TCRdb's copy has only in-frame clones and leaves some out. Seen here are about 480,000 clones, more than 85% observed once, and the top ten hold around 4.4%. Deletions cut 6 bases from V and 7 bases from J, with 15 bases between. From germline, CDR1 is LGHDT and CDR2 YNNKEL (reference sequence). The CDR3 covers 13 residues. Sequenced material: peripheral blood. V usage is TRBV3-1 (or the pseudogene TRBV3-2) and J usage is TRBJ2-5; D uncertain. The receptor was isolated from a woman aged 25-40 years with acute or convalescent COVID-19. CDR3 loop: CASSPGPPGTQYF. The CDR3 coding sequence is TGTGCCAGCAGTCCTGGTCCCCCGGGGACCCAGTACTTC.